The 7 T cell receptor beta chains given below trace back to one sample, sequenced in a study of radiotherapy plus CTLA-4 blockade in lung cancer. Only in-frame clones appear in the TCRdb table, and some are missing; sequencing was by immunoSEQ multiplex PCR. The sample includes tens of thousands of clones, 77% of them seen just once. The specimen was peripheral blood, collected from a patient treated with radiotherapy plus ipilimumab. These receptor sequences come from a human donor with non-small cell lung cancer who had a partial response to radiotherapy plus ipilimumab.

This clone was counted many times. V usage is TRBV10-3 and J usage is TRBJ1-1; D not certain. The germline gives CDR1 ENHRY, CDR2 SYGVKD. The CDR3 length is 12 residues. V shed 3 bases and J shed 10 bases, with 12 bases lying between them. The CDR3 nucleotides read TGTGCCATCAGTGAACCCCCGGAGGGAGCTTTCTTT. Translation: CAISEPPEGAFF.

V gene TRBV5-8 combines with J gene TRBJ2-7; 8 bases are shared with TRBD1. CDR1 and CDR2 from the germline V gene are SGHTS and YDEGEE. This CDR3 has 14 amino acids. V shed 2 bases and J 3 bases; nucleotides not matched to a gene: 4. The CDR3 region has the DNA TGTGCCAGCAGCTTCCCGGGACAGGACTACGAGCAGTACTTC. It encodes CASSFPGQDYEQYF.

This clone occurred a few times. This rearrangement joins TRBV6-6 to TRBJ1-5; D gene unclear. CDR1 and CDR2 from the germline V gene are MNHNY and SVGAGI (reference sequence). Trimming left V 5 bases short and J 4 bases short, with 6 bases between. The CDR3 contains 12 residues. CDR3 amino acids: CASSPPNQPQHF. In DNA, the CDR3 is TGTGCCAGCAGTCCCCCGAATCAGCCCCAGCATTTT.

The chain employs TRBV9 and TRBJ2-5; D may be TRBD2 (6 bases). The CDR3 has 14 amino acids. CDR1 is SGDLS, CDR2 YYNGEE, per germline. Trimming left V 4 bases short and J 5 bases short, with 15 bases between. The CDR3 reads CASSPLAGTETQYF. As DNA, the CDR3 is TGTGCCAGCAGCCCCCTTGCGGGGACGGAGACCCAGTACTTC. Full variable domain (missing parts from reference TRBV9 and TRBJ2-5): DSGVTQTPKHLITATGQRVTLRCSPRSGDLSVYWYQQSLDQGLQFLIQYYNGEERAKGNILERFSAQQFPDLHSELNLSSLELGDSALYFCASSPLAGTETQYFGPGTRLLVL.

The CDR3 nucleotides are TGCGCCAGCAGCGTGGAAGGGGCAGGTCGGGAGCAGTACTTC. Translated: CASSVEGAGREQYF. This chain links TRBV5-1 with TRBJ2-7; the D gene is possibly TRBD1 (5 bases). V was cut by 4 bases and J by 7 bases, with 18 bases left in between. Germline V gene data show CDR1 as SGHRS and CDR2 as YFSETQ. The CDR3 loop spans 14 amino acids.

The chain employs TRBV21-1 and TRBJ2-2; TRBD2 is the table's D call, not checked against the DNA. TRBV21-1 is classified as a pseudogene. The CDR3 runs to 18 residues. The CDR3 DNA is TGTGCCAGCAGCAAAGTTGGTAGCGGGGGGCCGAACACCGGGGAGCTGTTTTTT. Its translation: CASSKVGSGGPNTGELFF.

The chain carries TRBV6-4 and TRBJ2-7; D is possibly TRBD2 (5 bases). Germline CDR1 MRHNA, CDR2 SNTAGT. The CDR3 loop spans 16 amino acids. V lost 8 bases to trimming and J lost 3 bases, with 23 bases between them. This chain's CDR3 is CASDTRAASPIYEQYF. In DNA, the CDR3 is TGTGCCAGCGACACTAGGGCCGCCTCGCCTATCTACGAGCAGTACTTC.